Many counts were recorded for the clone carrying this T cell receptor beta chain. The antigen is not known. These data come from a study of CD8+CD57+ T cells in acquired aplastic anemia. Overall study context: DNA from sorted CD4+ and CD8+ cells averaged 3.2 ug.

CDR3 and TCR beta VDJ profiling relied on genomic DNA as the template. TCRdb passed the reads through MiXCR, listing each CDR3 protein once. Of 250,000 to 350,000 distinct CDR3 sequences in the sample, around 60% were seen once. General observations from the study: Patients and controls shared approximately 28 CD8+ CDR3 sequences. Patients versus controls showed no significant CD8+ Simpson's diversity difference.

V gave up 5 bases and J gave up 4 bases, with 15 bases separating them. CDR1 is MNHEY, CDR2 SVGAGI, per germline. The CDR3 extends over 14 amino acids. The rearrangement uses TRBV6-5 and TRBJ2-7, with a possible D match to TRBD1 (7 bases). Sequencing used sorted CD4+, CD8+, or CD8+CD57+ T cells (not recorded which) from PBMCs. The receptor comes from a human donor with severe aplastic anemia or a healthy control (not recorded which). For the CDR3, the DNA is TGTGCCAGCAGTCCCCCCAGGGGGACTTACGAGCAGTACTTC. Its protein is CASSPPRGTYEQYF.